The 26 T cell receptor beta chains listed next were all sequenced from one sample in a study of cytomegalovirus exposure and HLA in healthy donors. The protocol was immunoSEQ multiplex PCR, while the TCRdb copy is restricted to in-frame clones and leaves out a portion. The sample includes 130,000 to 150,000 clones, around nine tenths seen only once; the top ten take 7% to 9%. Sequenced: PBMCs. The receptors were sampled from a woman aged 18-29 years in good health and CMV-seropositive.

The chain uses TRBV6-1 and TRBJ1-2; TRBD1 matches at 8 bases. The germline V gene encodes CDR1 MNHNS and CDR2 SASEGT. The CDR3 spans 15 residues. Unmatched junction bases numbered 6, after V lost 2 bases and J lost 4 bases. CDR3 DNA sequence: TGTGCCAGCAGTGAATGGGGACAGGAGATCTATGGCTACACCTTC. Its translation is CASSEWGQEIYGYTF.

This sequence joins TRBV2 and TRBJ1-1; D gene ambiguous. Trimming left V 5 bases short and J 8 bases short, with 12 bases between. CDR3 size: 12 residues. Looked up from germline, CDR1 is SNHLY and CDR2 is FYNNEI. The CDR3: CASSPYPGEAFF. In nucleotides, the CDR3 is TGTGCCAGCAGTCCATACCCCGGGGAAGCTTTCTTT.

The rearrangement uses TRBV7-2 and TRBJ2-1; no clear D gene. The CDR3 runs 14 residues. With 3 bases removed from V and 4 bases from J, the gap between germline ends came to 10 bases. CDR1 is SGHTA and CDR2 is FQGNSA in the germline V gene. The CDR3 DNA follows: TGTGCCAGCAGCTTTCTTGGAGCTTACAATGAGCAGTTCTTC. Translating gives CASSFLGAYNEQFF. The entire variable domain, with the rest obtained from reference TRBV7-2 and TRBJ2-1, is as follows: GAGVSQSPSNKVTEKGKDVELRCDPISGHTALYWYRQSLGQGLEFLIYFQGNSAPDKSGLPSDRFSAERTGGSVSTLTIQRTQQEDSAVYLCASSFLGAYNEQFFGPGTRLTVL.

The chain is built from TRBV6-5 and TRBJ1-1, with D possibly matching TRBD1 (5 bases). V was trimmed by 0 bases and J by 1 base, leaving 9 bases between them. Germline-derived CDR1 and CDR2 are MNHEY and SVGAGI. The CDR3 extends over 15 amino acids. DNA of the CDR3: TGTGCCAGCAGTTACTCCAGGGCAGGGAACACTGAAGCTTTCTTT. It codes for CASSYSRAGNTEAFF.

The rearrangement links TRBV28 to TRBJ1-2, with a possible D match to TRBD1 (5 bases). V was shortened by 7 bases and J by 7 bases, with 10 bases between the two germline ends. CDR3 size: 11 residues. Germline values: CDR1 MDHEN, CDR2 SYDVKM. This CDR3 reads CASNGGRGYTF. CDR3 coding DNA: TGTGCCAGCAACGGGGGACGTGGCTACACCTTC.

V and J are TRBV30 and TRBJ1-1; 7 bases are shared with TRBD1. The junction had 10 bases not matched to a gene; V was cut back by 4 bases and J by 5 bases. From germline, CDR1 is GTSNPN and CDR2 SVGIG (reference sequence). The CDR3 runs to 14 residues. The CDR3 loop reads CAWIGGGVWTEAFF. DNA of the CDR3: TGTGCCTGGATAGGGGGCGGAGTTTGGACTGAAGCTTTCTTT.

The chain uses TRBV29-1 and TRBJ2-1; maybe TRBD2 (6 bases). The CDR3 has 10 amino acids. Germline assignment: CDR1 SQVTM and CDR2 ANQGSEA. Trimming shortened V by 2 bases and J by 14 bases, and 10 bases separated the two germline ends. As DNA, the CDR3 is TGCAGCGTTGAAACTAGCTTCGAGTTCTTC. Translated, it gives CSVETSFEFF.

The V call is TRBV20-1, the J call TRBJ1-1, with D maybe TRBD1 (5 bases). Trimming pared 3 bases from V and 11 bases from J, leaving 13 bases between. CDR1 and CDR2 (germline): DFQATT, SNEGSKA (reference sequence). This CDR3 has 11 residues. The DNA of the CDR3 is TGCAGTGCTAGGCCGGGGGTCAGGGCTTTCTTT. This translates into CSARPGVRAFF.

The V and J genes are TRBV14 and TRBJ2-3; weak D call: TRBD2 (5 bases). In germline, CDR1 is SGHDN, CDR2 FVKESK. This CDR3 region has 16 residues. Trimming shortened V by 0 bases and J by 0 bases, and 10 bases separated the two germline ends. CDR3 protein: CASSQEKSGSTDTQYF. The CDR3 nucleotides are TGTGCCAGCAGCCAAGAGAAAAGCGGAAGCACAGATACGCAGTATTTT.

The chain is built from TRBV9 and TRBJ2-2; perhaps TRBD2 as D (5 bases). V lost 0 bases and J 4 bases, leaving 10 bases between the germline ends. Germline loops: CDR1 SGDLS, CDR2 YYNGEE. The CDR3 totals 15 residues. DNA for the CDR3: TGTGCCAGCAGCGTAGGCGGGTCATCCACCGGGGAGCTGTTTTTT. Residues: CASSVGGSSTGELFF.

The gene calls are TRBV2 and TRBJ2-7; D is possibly TRBD1 (6 bases). The CDR3 consists of 17 residues. Germline V gene lookup returns CDR1 SNHLY and CDR2 FYNNEI. The V gene lost 6 bases and the J gene lost 0 bases, with 21 bases spanning the gap. In DNA, the CDR3 is TGTGCCAGCAGCGCTCCACACATCAAAGGGGGCTCCTACGAGCAGTACTTC. Amino acid sequence: CASSAPHIKGGSYEQYF.

The V gene is TRBV28, the J gene TRBJ2-7; 7 bases line up with TRBD2. J lost 3 bases, V lost 5 bases, and 7 bases had no gene match. This CDR3 is built from 14 residues. The germline V gene encodes CDR1 MDHEN and CDR2 SYDVKM. The CDR3 reads CASSPVGGNYEQYF. The CDR3 DNA follows: TGTGCCAGCAGTCCCGTCGGGGGGAACTACGAGCAGTACTTC.

This clone appeared once. The chain couples TRBV5-4 to TRBJ2-1; 12 bases map to TRBD2. This CDR3 spans 18 amino acids. CDR1 is SGHNT and CDR2 is YYREEE in the germline V gene (reference sequence). With V trimmed by 2 bases and J by 4 bases, 10 bases remained unmatched. The CDR3 DNA follows: TGTGCCAGCAGCTTTGGGACGGTGACTAGCGGGAGATACAATGAGCAGTTCTTC. Its protein is CASSFGTVTSGRYNEQFF. Drawing the rest from reference TRBV5-4 and TRBJ2-1, the complete variable domain is ETGVTQSPTHLIKTRGQQVTLRCSSQSGHNTVSWYQQALGQGPQFIFQYYREEENGRGNFPPRFSGLQFPNYSSELNVNALELDDSALYLCASSFGTVTSGRYNEQFFGPGTRLTVL.

The rearrangement joins TRBV2 to TRBJ2-7; D is perhaps TRBD2 (6 bases). Germline V gene sequence: CDR1 SNHLY, CDR2 FYNNEI. Trimming removed 10 bases from V and 2 bases from J, with 12 bases in between. The CDR3 totals 12 residues. The chain's CDR3 is CAIVAATYEQYF. The CDR3, as DNA: TGTGCCATAGTAGCGGCAACCTACGAGCAGTACTTC.

The chain carries TRBV7-3 and TRBJ2-5, with 8 bases identical to TRBD2. Germline V gives CDR1 SGHTA, CDR2 FQGTGA. This CDR3 comprises 15 residues. V lost 2 bases, J lost 5 bases, and 7 bases stayed unmatched. The CDR3 loop is CASSLFGTRGETQYF. The CDR3, as DNA: TGTGCCAGCAGCTTATTCGGGACTAGGGGGGAGACCCAGTACTTC.

The rearrangement links TRBV12-5 to TRBJ1-2; 7 positions agree with TRBD1. Germline-derived CDR1 and CDR2 are LGHNT and FRNRAP. This CDR3 has 11 residues. V was clipped by 10 bases and J by 8 bases; unmatched bases: 7. The DNA for the CDR3 is TGTGCTACCCTCGACAGGGACGGCTACACCTTC. Amino acids: CATLDRDGYTF. Full variable domain (outside the CDR3, taken from reference TRBV12-5 and TRBJ1-2): DARVTQTPRHKVTEMGQEVTMRCQPILGHNTVFWYRQTMMQGLELLAYFRNRAPLDDSGMPKDRFSAEMPDATLATLKIQPSEPRDSAVYFCATLDRDGYTFGSGTRLTVV.

The chain is built from TRBV23-1 and TRBJ1-6; D is ambiguous. TRBV23-1 is marked as an open reading frame, function uncertain. Between the trimmed V and J ends, which lost 0 bases and 0 bases, there was a span of 15 bases. This CDR3 has 19 amino acids. The CDR3 sequence: CASSQSGTEVSSYNSPLHF. The CDR3 DNA follows: TGCGCCAGCAGTCAATCGGGAACGGAGGTGAGCTCCTATAATTCACCCCTCCACTTT.

The chain has TRBV6-5 and TRBJ2-7, with 7 positions matching TRBD2. The CDR3 loop spans 13 amino acids. The germline V gene has CDR1 MNHEY and CDR2 SVGAGI. V was pared by 6 bases and J by 7 bases, with 9 bases of the junction left unmatched. This chain's CDR3 is CASRYLAVSEQYF. In nucleotides, the CDR3 is TGTGCCAGCAGGTACCTAGCGGTGTCAGAGCAGTACTTC.

The genes are TRBV28 and TRBJ1-5, with a tentative D call TRBD1 (5 bases). V was trimmed by 7 bases and J by 5 bases, leaving 15 bases between them. CDR3 length: 14 residues. In germline, CDR1 is MDHEN, CDR2 SYDVKM. CDR3 sequence: CASTQWGGDQPQHF. CDR3 in DNA: TGTGCCAGCACCCAGTGGGGGGGGGATCAGCCCCAGCATTTT.

The rearrangement joins TRBV6-5 to TRBJ1-5, with D perhaps TRBD1 (6 bases). Germline CDR1 is MNHEY and CDR2 is SVGAGI. V was clipped by 5 bases and J by 5 bases, with 10 bases between them. CDR3 length: 13 residues. The CDR3 bases are TGTGCCAGCAGTCAACAGGGTTATCAGCCCCAGCATTTT. Amino acid sequence: CASSQQGYQPQHF.

The V call is TRBV30, the J call TRBJ1-2; no reliable D call. CDR1 is GTSNPN, CDR2 SVGIG, per germline (reference sequence). V was cut by 5 bases and J by 2 bases, with 9 bases left in between. This CDR3 contains 12 residues. The chain's CDR3 is CAWGTGNYGYTF. CDR3 coding DNA: TGTGCCTGGGGTACGGGGAACTATGGCTACACCTTC.

This chain links TRBV15 with TRBJ2-7; 9 bases fit TRBD1. V was clipped by 8 bases and J by 1 base; unmatched bases: 6. The CDR3 spans 14 residues. Per the germline V gene, CDR1 is LNHNV and CDR2 is YYDKDF (reference sequence). Written as DNA, the CDR3 is TGTGCCACCGGGCGACAGGGGGGATCCTACGAGCAGTACTTC. Protein product: CATGRQGGSYEQYF.

This clone was recorded a few times. J is TRBJ2-4 and V is TRBV5-1; 13 bases map to TRBD2. This CDR3 is built from 16 residues. V dropped 3 bases and J dropped 4; count of bases not matched to a gene: 4. Germline values: CDR1 SGHRS, CDR2 YFSETQ. In nucleotides, the CDR3 is TGCGCCAGCAGCTCAGGGACTAGCGGGGCTAAAAACATTCAGTACTTC. Translated: CASSSGTSGAKNIQYF.

V gene TRBV28 combines with J gene TRBJ2-2, with D perhaps TRBD2 (6 bases). Germline CDR1 and CDR2: MDHEN and SYDVKM. V lost 9 bases, J lost 1 base, and 15 bases lay in between. This CDR3 contains 15 residues. DNA for the CDR3: TGTGCCAGTCAAACCGGGAGTTTGAACACCGGGGAGCTGTTTTTT. This sequence encodes CASQTGSLNTGELFF. Based on the CDR3 plus reference TRBV28 and TRBJ2-2, the full variable domain is DVKVTQSSRYLVKRTGEKVFLECVQDMDHENMFWYRQDPGLGLRLIYFSYDVKMKEKGDIPEGYSVSREKKERFSLILESASTNQTSMYLCASQTGSLNTGELFFGEGSRLTVL.

The J gene is TRBJ1-3, the V gene TRBV5-1; D call uncertain. CDR1 and CDR2 (germline): SGHRS, YFSETQ. The CDR3 covers 15 residues. The V end was cut by 6 bases, the J end by 0 bases, with 13 bases between. CDR3 region: CASNGYGPSGNTIYF. CDR3 coding DNA: TGCGCCAGCAATGGTTACGGTCCCTCTGGAAACACCATATATTTT.

The gene calls are TRBV18 and TRBJ1-6, with D unclear. The germline gives CDR1 KGHSH, CDR2 LQKENI. This CDR3 contains 15 residues. V was pared by 3 bases and J by 0 bases, with 6 bases between. The DNA of the CDR3 is TGTGCCAGCTCACCGCCAGGCTCCTATAATTCACCCCTCCACTTT. Amino acids: CASSPPGSYNSPLHF.